This is a list of T cell receptor beta chains from one sample in a study of CD8+ T cells in alopecia areata. Sequenced by immunoSEQ multiplex PCR; TCRdb stores in-frame clones only, minus some. This sample yields 95,000 to 150,000 clones, of which 53% are seen a single time; 0.46% belongs to the top ten. Sequences were derived from CD4+ T cells sorted from blood, sampled at week 4, from a patient treated with tofacitinib. The origin of the receptors is a human donor with alopecia areata. The CDR3 runs from the conserved cysteine through the conserved F or W. The D gene is left open where the match is weak. Clone size, where shown, is once, few, many, or a class for clones that have expanded.

J: TRBJ1-3; D: TRBD1; V: TRBV29-1; size: -; DNA: TGCAGCGTTGAAGTGACAGGGGGAAACACCATATATTTT; CDR3: CSVEVTGGNTIYF
J: TRBJ1-5; D: TRBD1; V: TRBV18; size: -; DNA: TGTGCCAGCTCGTTCACAGGGGCTCGCAATCAGCCCCAGCATTTT; CDR3: CASSFTGARNQPQHF
J: TRBJ1-2; D: -; V: TRBV5-1; size: -; DNA: TGCGCCAGCAGCTTGGACAACTACGGCTACACCTTC; CDR3: CASSLDNYGYTF
J: TRBJ2-3; D: -; V: TRBV29-1; size: -; DNA: TGCAGCGTTGAAGGGTTCGGGCACACAGATACGCAGTATTTT; CDR3: CSVEGFGHTDTQYF
J: TRBJ2-2; D: TRBD1; V: TRBV6-5; size: -; DNA: TGTGCCAGCAGAACAGGGACAGCGAACACCGGGGAGCTGTTTTTT; CDR3: CASRTGTANTGELFF
J: TRBJ2-7; D: -; V: TRBV29-1; size: few; DNA: TGCAGCGTTGAAAGAGACACAACCTACGAGCAGTACTTC; CDR3: CSVERDTTYEQYF
J: TRBJ2-1; D: TRBD2; V: TRBV5-1; size: once; DNA: TGCGCCAGCAGCTACTCCGGGACTAGCGGGAGCAATGAGCAGTTCTTC; CDR3: CASSYSGTSGSNEQFF
J: TRBJ2-1; D: TRBD2; V: TRBV29-1; size: few; DNA: TGCAGCCTTCAGGGCGGGAGGTACAATGAGCAGTTCTTC; CDR3: CSLQGGRYNEQFF
J: TRBJ2-1; D: TRBD2; V: TRBV18; size: -; DNA: TGTGCCAGCTCACCAAGGAGCGGGAGGGCTCGTAATGAGCAGTTCTTC; CDR3: CASSPRSGRARNEQFF
J: TRBJ2-3; D: TRBD1; V: TRBV30; size: -; DNA: TGTGCCGGCGGGACAGGTGGAAGCACAGATACGCAGTATTTT; CDR3: CAGGTGGSTDTQYF
J: TRBJ2-5; D: -; V: TRBV5-1; size: -; DNA: TGCGCCAGCAGCTTGGCTGGGTTGGGCGAGACCCAGTACTTC; CDR3: CASSLAGLGETQYF
J: TRBJ2-7; D: TRBD1; V: TRBV7-8; size: -; DNA: TGTGCCAGCAGCTCCCGAGCGGGACAGGGGTACCACGAGCAGTACTTC; CDR3: CASSSRAGQGYHEQYF
J: TRBJ2-7; D: -; V: TRBV7-9; size: -; DNA: TGTGCCAGCAGCTTAAAAGGGGAAGGCGAGCAGTACTTC; CDR3: CASSLKGEGEQYF
J: TRBJ1-1; D: -; V: TRBV30; size: -; DNA: TGTGCCTGGAGTGTACACGGACAGACTGAAGCTTTCTTT; CDR3: CAWSVHGQTEAFF
J: TRBJ2-5; D: TRBD2; V: TRBV30; size: few; DNA: TGTGCCTGGAGTGCGGGACTAGAGGAGACCCAGTACTTC; CDR3: CAWSAGLEETQYF
J: TRBJ2-7; D: -; V: TRBV11-2; size: -; DNA: TGTGCCAGCAGCTTAGCCCCCCTCGAGCAGTACTTC; CDR3: CASSLAPLEQYF
J: TRBJ2-1; D: TRBD2; V: TRBV29-1; size: -; DNA: TGCAGCGCTAGCGGGAGCAATGAGCAGTTCTTC; CDR3: CSASGSNEQFF